This record covers a single T cell receptor (beta chain). Its matching antigen is unknown. The sample's time point: time of PML onset. Per the germline V gene, CDR1 is PRHDT and CDR2 is FYEKMQ (reference sequence). The CDR3 is 14 amino acids. J lost 8 bases, V lost 6 bases, and 3 bases had no gene match. Sequencing was at survey level. Sequencing was performed with immunoSEQ multiplex PCR; in TCRdb, only in-frame clones are kept and a portion is missing. In the table there are 25,000 to 35,000 clones, roughly 89% of which are singletons. This specimen belongs to a study of multiple sclerosis patients with progressive multifocal leukoencephalopathy. Whole-study results and caveats: Expanded clones at PML onset predated and persisted through natalizumab therapy. Most PML patients had lower entropy, suggesting less diverse TRB repertoires.

The sequence derives from a woman in her thirties or forties with progressive multifocal leukoencephalopathy. Material: PBMCs, obtained from a patient treated with natalizumab. The genes are TRBV13 and TRBJ1-6, with 11 bases that match TRBD1. CDR3 amino acids: CASSRDRGYSPLHF. CDR3 DNA: TGTGCCAGCAGTAGGGACAGGGGGTATTCACCCCTCCACTTT.